This T cell receptor (beta chain) was observed in a study of T-cell memory formation after mild COVID-19. TCRdb redid the calling of the 5' RACE reads with MiXCR, one entry per CDR3 protein. The table lists over 400,000 distinct CDR3 sequences, about 25% of them singletons. This CDR3 contains 18 residues. Germline assignment: CDR1 SGHRS and CDR2 YFSETQ. V shed 4 bases and J 8 bases; nucleotides not matched to a gene: 15. The TCR was taken from an adult woman who had mild COVID-19 (a few samples of this study predate the infection). Cell type and time point are not known. The sample comprised PBMCs or a T cell subset sorted from them (not recorded which). The chain employs TRBV5-1 and TRBJ2-1, with TRBD2 matching over 13 bases. Here the CDR3 reads CASSPERGLAGPVYEQFF. CDR3 sequence (DNA): TGCGCCAGCAGCCCAGAGAGGGGACTAGCGGGGCCTGTTTATGAGCAGTTCTTC.